This is a list of T cell receptor beta chains from one sample in a study of beta chain features in type 1 diabetes. Using immunoSEQ multiplex PCR, the repertoire was profiled, and TCRdb retains in-frame clones only, with some absent. This sample has hundreds of thousands of clones, with approximately 30% found just once. Sequenced material: naive CD4+ T cells from blood. These receptors came from a man between 18 and 35 years old in good health. Both conserved end residues are part of each CDR3. Each record gives: J gene, clone size, V gene, D gene, CDR3 DNA, CDR3 protein. D genes are given only for firm matches. Part of the rows lack a size; the others show once, few, many or a class for expanded clones.

TRBJ2-1,-,TRBV7-2,-,TGTGCCAGCAGCTTAGGAAGGGAGATCTACAATGAGCAGTTCTTC,CASSLGREIYNEQFF
TRBJ2-7,-,TRBV6-5,-,TGTGCCAGCAGTTGGGCCCACTACGAGCAGTACTTC,CASSWAHYEQYF
TRBJ2-7,-,TRBV7-9,-,TGTGCCAGCAGCACAACAGAGGACTCCTACGAGCAGTACTTC,CASSTTEDSYEQYF
TRBJ2-2,-,TRBV30,TRBD1,TGTGCCTGGTCCGGGACAGGGTCTACCGGGGAGCTGTTTTTT,CAWSGTGSTGELFF
TRBJ2-5,-,TRBV18,TRBD2,TGTGCCAGCTCACCACCGGGACTAGCGGCCCAAGAGACCCAGTACTTC,CASSPPGLAAQETQYF
TRBJ2-3,few,TRBV29-1,-,TGCAGCGTTGCTTGGCTAACCACAGATACGCAGTATTTT,CSVAWLTTDTQYF
TRBJ2-7,-,TRBV4-3,-,TGCGCCAGCAGTTGGAGCAGAGTCTACGAGCAGTACTTC,CASSWSRVYEQYF
TRBJ1-1,-,TRBV7-2,-,TGTGCCAGCAGCCCACGGATCCCAGGGCTCACTGAAGCTTTCTTT,CASSPRIPGLTEAFF
TRBJ2-1,-,TRBV15,-,TGTGCCACCAGCAGAGATAGGTTTAGCGGAGCCTACAATGAGCAGTTCTTC,CATSRDRFSGAYNEQFF
TRBJ1-2,-,TRBV4-1,-,TGCGCCAGCAGCCAAGTCTCGGCCGATAAGGGCACCTTC,CASSQVSADKGTF
TRBJ2-7,-,TRBV29-1,TRBD2,TGCAGCGTTGCGCCGAGACTAGCGGTAACATACGAGCAGTACTTC,CSVAPRLAVTYEQYF
TRBJ2-7,-,TRBV7-9,TRBD1,TGTGCCAGCAGCCGGGGACAGGTCGGAGAGCAGTACTTC,CASSRGQVGEQYF
TRBJ2-4,-,TRBV30,-,TGTGCCTGGAGGACGGGGGGCAACATTCAGTACTTC,CAWRTGGNIQYF
TRBJ2-3,-,TRBV7-8,-,TGTGCCAGCAGCTTCGCGGCGGGATTCCTTAGCACAGATACGCAGTATTTT,CASSFAAGFLSTDTQYF
TRBJ2-1,-,TRBV19,TRBD1,TGTGCCAGTAGCAACCGGGACAGGGGGCCCAATGAGCAGTTCTTC,CASSNRDRGPNEQFF
TRBJ2-1,few,TRBV11-2,TRBD1,TGTGCCAGCAGCTTAGGACAGGGGGTCTACAATGAGCAGTTCTTC,CASSLGQGVYNEQFF
TRBJ2-3,-,TRBV27,-,TGTGCCAGCAGGAAAACTAGCACAGATACGCAGTATTTT,CASRKTSTDTQYF
TRBJ1-1,-,TRBV6-6,-,TGTGCCAGCAGTTTGCAGTTCGCAGCTTTCTTT,CASSLQFAAFF
TRBJ1-4,-,TRBV30,-,TGTGCCTGGAGTTCATTCACCGGGACAAAGCCGTTTTTT,CAWSSFTGTKPFF
TRBJ1-3,few,TRBV25-1,-,TGTGCCAGCAGTGGCCCGGCAGGGATCTCTGGAAACACCATATATTTT,CASSGPAGISGNTIYF
TRBJ2-5,-,TRBV4-2,-,TGTGCCAGCAGCCAAGAGGACAGCGGGCAGACCCAGTACTTC,CASSQEDSGQTQYF
TRBJ1-5,few,TRBV30,-,TGTGCCTGGAGTGTAACGGGACGCAATCAGCCCCAGCATTTT,CAWSVTGRNQPQHF
TRBJ2-1,few,TRBV25-1,TRBD2,TGTGCCAGCAGTAAGACTAGCGCGTTTAGGAATGAGCAGTTCTTC,CASSKTSAFRNEQFF
TRBJ2-7,-,TRBV30,-,TGTGCCTGGACGCAGGGGACCTCCTACGAGCAGTACTTC,CAWTQGTSYEQYF